This T cell receptor (beta chain) stems from a study of cytomegalovirus exposure and HLA in healthy donors. The PCR contained 60 Vbeta and 13 Jbeta primers. Only in-frame clones appear in the TCRdb table, and some are missing; sequencing was by immunoSEQ multiplex PCR. The sample includes approximately 110,000 clones, 65% to 90% of them seen just once. General study results and limits: Beyond CMV serostatus, there was no information to go on about immune exposure.

Trimming stripped 0 bases from V and 6 bases from J, with 10 bases between. CDR1 and CDR2 from the germline V gene are SGDLS and YYNGEE. The CDR3 totals 14 residues. Notes on this clone: The antigen remains unidentified.

The clonotype comes from a woman in her 30s in good health and CMV-seronegative. This chain links TRBV9 with TRBJ2-1, with D tentatively TRBD2 (5 bases). The sample taken for sequencing was PBMCs. The CDR3 DNA sequence: TGTGCCAGCAGCGTAGGGAGGATTGGCAATGAGCAGTTCTTC. This translates into CASSVGRIGNEQFF.